This T cell receptor beta chain was recorded in a study of blood T cell repertoires in COVID-19. The overall study: Sample material is recorded as cDNA or gDNA derived from T cells, B-cell-depleted T cells, or PBMCs.

V shed 4 bases and J 8 bases; nucleotides not matched to a gene: 8. Germline V gives CDR1 SGHNT, CDR2 YYREEE (reference sequence). The CDR3 has 16 residues. Using immunoSEQ multiplex PCR, the repertoire was profiled, and TCRdb retains in-frame clones only, with some absent. Among about 280,000 clones listed, 86% were seen once. Sequencing was carried out using peripheral blood. The sequence derives from a woman in her twenties or thirties with active or convalescent COVID-19. The V call is TRBV5-4, the J call TRBJ2-1; 14 nucleotides align to TRBD2. The CDR3 nucleotides read TGTGCCAGCAGCCCTCCTGGACTAGCGGGGGGCGATGAGCAGTTCTTC. Translating it yields CASSPPGLAGGDEQFF.